This T cell receptor (beta chain) was identified during a study of Ad26.COV2.S vaccination and SARS-CoV-2 variants. Study observations and caveats: Similar non-spike TCR breadth was observed in recipients of vaccine and of placebo.

On this clone itself: Its specificity is unknown.

Sequencing used immunoSEQ multiplex PCR; TCRdb keeps in-frame clones, though not all of them. Among 300,000 to 400,000 clones, about nine tenths were seen once, and the ten largest hold roughly 3.1%. There are 13 residues in the CDR3. Trimming shortened V by 4 bases and J by 2 bases, and 8 bases separated the two germline ends. As for treatment: approximately 18 received Ad26.COV2.S at low or high dose, single or two shots; 5 received placebo; per-sample allocation not given. Specimens were obtained on day 63 following the first vaccine or placebo injection. This receptor was taken from a person between 18 and 60 years old who received the Ad26.COV2.S COVID-19 vaccine or a placebo. The sequenced sample was peripheral blood, obtained in a trial of Ad26.COV2.S vaccine versus placebo. V gene TRBV12-3 or TRBV12-4 combines with J gene TRBJ2-5; D gene uncertain. The CDR3, as DNA: TGTGCCAGCAGTTCAAGAAGACAAGAGACCCAGTACTTC. Translated: CASSSRRQETQYF.